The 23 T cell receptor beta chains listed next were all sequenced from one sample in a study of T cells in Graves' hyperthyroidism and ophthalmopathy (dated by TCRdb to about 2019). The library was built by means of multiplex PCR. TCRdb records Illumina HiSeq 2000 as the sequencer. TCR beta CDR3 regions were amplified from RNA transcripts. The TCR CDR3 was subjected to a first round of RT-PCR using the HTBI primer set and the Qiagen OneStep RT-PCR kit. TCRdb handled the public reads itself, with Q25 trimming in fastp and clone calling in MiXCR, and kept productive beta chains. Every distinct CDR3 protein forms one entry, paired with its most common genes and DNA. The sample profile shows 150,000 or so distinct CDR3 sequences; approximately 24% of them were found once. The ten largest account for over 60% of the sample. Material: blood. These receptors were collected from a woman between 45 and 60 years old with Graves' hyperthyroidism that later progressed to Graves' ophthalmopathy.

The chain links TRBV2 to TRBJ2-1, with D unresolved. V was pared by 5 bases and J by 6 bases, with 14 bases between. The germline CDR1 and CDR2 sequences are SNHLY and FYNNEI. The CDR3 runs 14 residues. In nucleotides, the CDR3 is TGTGCCAGCAGTCCTCCGCCATTCGGCAATGAGCAGTTCTTC. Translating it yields CASSPPPFGNEQFF.

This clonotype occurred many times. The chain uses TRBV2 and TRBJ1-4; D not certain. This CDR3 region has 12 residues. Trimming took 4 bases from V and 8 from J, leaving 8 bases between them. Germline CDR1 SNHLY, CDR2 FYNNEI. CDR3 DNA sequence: TGTGCCAGCAGTGGGCTTGGAGAAAAACTGTTTTTT. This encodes CASSGLGEKLFF.

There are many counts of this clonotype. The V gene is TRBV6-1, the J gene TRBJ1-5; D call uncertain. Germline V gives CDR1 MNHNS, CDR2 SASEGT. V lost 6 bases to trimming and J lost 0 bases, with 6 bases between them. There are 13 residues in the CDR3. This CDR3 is CASSFSSNQPQHF. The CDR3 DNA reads TGTGCCAGCAGCTTTAGTAGCAATCAGCCCCAGCATTTT.

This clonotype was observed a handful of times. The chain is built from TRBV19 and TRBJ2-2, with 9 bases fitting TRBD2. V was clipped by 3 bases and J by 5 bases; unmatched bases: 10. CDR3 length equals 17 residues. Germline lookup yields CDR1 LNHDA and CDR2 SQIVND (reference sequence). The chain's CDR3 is CASSIFSLAGRTGELFF. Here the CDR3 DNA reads TGTGCCAGTAGTATCTTCTCCCTAGCGGGAAGGACCGGGGAGCTGTTTTTT.

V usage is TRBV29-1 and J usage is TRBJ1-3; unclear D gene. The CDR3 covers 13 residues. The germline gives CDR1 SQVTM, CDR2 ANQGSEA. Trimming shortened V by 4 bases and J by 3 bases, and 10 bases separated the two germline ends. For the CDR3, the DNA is TGCAGCGTTGGGTTCTTGAGTGGAAACACCATATATTTT. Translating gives CSVGFLSGNTIYF.

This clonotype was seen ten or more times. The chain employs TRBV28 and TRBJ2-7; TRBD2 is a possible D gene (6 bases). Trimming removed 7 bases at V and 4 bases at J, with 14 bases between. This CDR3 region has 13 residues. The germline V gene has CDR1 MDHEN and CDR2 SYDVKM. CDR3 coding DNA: TGTGCCAGCACGTACCTCGGGAGTTACGAGCAGTACTTC. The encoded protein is CASTYLGSYEQYF.

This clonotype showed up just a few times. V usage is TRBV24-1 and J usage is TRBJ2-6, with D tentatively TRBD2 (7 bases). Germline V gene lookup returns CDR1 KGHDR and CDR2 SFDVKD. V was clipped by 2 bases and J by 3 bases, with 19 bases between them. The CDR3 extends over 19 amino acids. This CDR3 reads CATSDSTGRGLSGANVLTF. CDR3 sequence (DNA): TGTGCCACCAGTGATTCAACAGGGAGGGGCCTAAGTGGGGCCAACGTCCTGACTTTC.

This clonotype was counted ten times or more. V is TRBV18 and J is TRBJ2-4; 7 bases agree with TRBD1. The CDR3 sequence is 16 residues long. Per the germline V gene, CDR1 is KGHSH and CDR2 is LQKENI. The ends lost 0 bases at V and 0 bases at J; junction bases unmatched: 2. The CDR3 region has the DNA TGTGCCAGCTCACCACCGACAGGGCTAGCCAAAAACATTCAGTACTTC. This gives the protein CASSPPTGLAKNIQYF.

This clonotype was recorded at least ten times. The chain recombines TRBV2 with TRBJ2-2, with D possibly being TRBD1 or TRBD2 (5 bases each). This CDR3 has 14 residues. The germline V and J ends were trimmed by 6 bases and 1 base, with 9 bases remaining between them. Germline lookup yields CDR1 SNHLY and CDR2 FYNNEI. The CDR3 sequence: CASRGDGNTGELFF. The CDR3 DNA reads TGTGCCAGCAGAGGGGACGGGAACACCGGGGAGCTGTTTTTT.

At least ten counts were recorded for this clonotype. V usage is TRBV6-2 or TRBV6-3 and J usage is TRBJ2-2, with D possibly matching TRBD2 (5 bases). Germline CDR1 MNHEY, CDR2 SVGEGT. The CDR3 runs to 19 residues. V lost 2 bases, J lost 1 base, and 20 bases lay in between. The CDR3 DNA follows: TGTGCCAGCAGTTACCCCGCCCGACCTAGCCATAAGAACACCGGGGAGCTGTTTTTT. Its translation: CASSYPARPSHKNTGELFF.

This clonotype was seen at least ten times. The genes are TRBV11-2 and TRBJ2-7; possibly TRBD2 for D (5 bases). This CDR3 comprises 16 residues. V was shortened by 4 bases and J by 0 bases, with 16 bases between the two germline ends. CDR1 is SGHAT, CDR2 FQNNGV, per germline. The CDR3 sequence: CASSSQPGLVSYEQYF. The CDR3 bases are TGTGCCAGCAGCTCCCAACCTGGACTCGTCTCCTACGAGCAGTACTTC.

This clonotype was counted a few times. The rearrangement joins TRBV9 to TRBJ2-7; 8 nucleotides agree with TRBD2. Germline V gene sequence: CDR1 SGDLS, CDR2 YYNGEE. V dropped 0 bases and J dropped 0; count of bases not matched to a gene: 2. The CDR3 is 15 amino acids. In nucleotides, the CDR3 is TGTGCCAGCAGCGTAGGACTAGCGAACTCCTACGAGCAGTACTTC. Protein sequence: CASSVGLANSYEQYF. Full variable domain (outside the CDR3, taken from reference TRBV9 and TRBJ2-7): DSGVTQTPKHLITATGQRVTLRCSPRSGDLSVYWYQQSLDQGLQFLIQYYNGEERAKGNILERFSAQQFPDLHSELNLSSLELGDSALYFCASSVGLANSYEQYFGPGTRLTVT.

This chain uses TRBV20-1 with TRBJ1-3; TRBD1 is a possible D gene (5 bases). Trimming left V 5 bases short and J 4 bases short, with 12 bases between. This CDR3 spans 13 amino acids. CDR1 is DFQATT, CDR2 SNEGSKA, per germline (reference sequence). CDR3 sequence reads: CSAYPPGGNTIYF. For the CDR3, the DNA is TGCAGTGCTTATCCCCCAGGGGGAAACACCATATATTTT.

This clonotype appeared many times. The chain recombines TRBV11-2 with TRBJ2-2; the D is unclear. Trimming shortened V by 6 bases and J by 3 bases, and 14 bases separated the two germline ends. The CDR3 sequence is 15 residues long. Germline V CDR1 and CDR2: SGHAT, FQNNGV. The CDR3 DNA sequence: TGTGCCAGCAGTCGTTGGAGCACCGACACCGGGGAGCTGTTTTTT. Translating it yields CASSRWSTDTGELFF.

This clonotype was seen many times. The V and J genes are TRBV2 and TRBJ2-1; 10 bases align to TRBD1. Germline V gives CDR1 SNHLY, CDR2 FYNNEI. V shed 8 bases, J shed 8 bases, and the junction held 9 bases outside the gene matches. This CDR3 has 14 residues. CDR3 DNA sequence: TGTGCCAGCGGCGCCGGGACAGGGGACTATGAGCAGTTCTTC. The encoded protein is CASGAGTGDYEQFF.

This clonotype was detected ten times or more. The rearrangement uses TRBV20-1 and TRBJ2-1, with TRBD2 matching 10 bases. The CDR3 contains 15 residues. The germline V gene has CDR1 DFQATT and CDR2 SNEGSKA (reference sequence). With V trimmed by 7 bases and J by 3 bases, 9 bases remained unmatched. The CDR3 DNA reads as TGCAGTGGCCGGCTAGCGGGAGCCATCTACAATGAGCAGTTCTTC. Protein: CSGRLAGAIYNEQFF.

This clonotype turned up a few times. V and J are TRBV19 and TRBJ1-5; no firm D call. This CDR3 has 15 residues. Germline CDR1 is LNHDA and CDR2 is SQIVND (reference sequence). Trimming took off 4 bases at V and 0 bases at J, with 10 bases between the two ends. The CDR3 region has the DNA TGTGCCAGTAGTACTCAGAGTCTTAGCAATCAGCCCCAGCATTTT. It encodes CASSTQSLSNQPQHF.

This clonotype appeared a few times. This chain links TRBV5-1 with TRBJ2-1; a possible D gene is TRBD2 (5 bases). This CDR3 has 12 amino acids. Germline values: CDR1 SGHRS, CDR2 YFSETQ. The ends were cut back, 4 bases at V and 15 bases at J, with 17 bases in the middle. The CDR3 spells CASSKPSLPPFF. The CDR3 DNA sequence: TGCGCCAGCAGCAAACCTAGCTTGCCCCCGTTCTTC.

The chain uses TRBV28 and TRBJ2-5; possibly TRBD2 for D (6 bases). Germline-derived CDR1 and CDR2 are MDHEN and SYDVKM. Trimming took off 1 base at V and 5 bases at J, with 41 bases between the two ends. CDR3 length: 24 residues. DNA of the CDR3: TGTGCCAGCAGTTTATTTCTTGGAGGGTTCCACCCCCTCCGCCCTCGGAGTGGGGCGGAGACCCAGTACTTC. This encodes CASSLFLGGFHPLRPRSGAETQYF. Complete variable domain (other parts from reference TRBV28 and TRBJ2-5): DVKVTQSSRYLVKRTGEKVFLECVQDMDHENMFWYRQDPGLGLRLIYFSYDVKMKEKGDIPEGYSVSREKKERFSLILESASTNQTSMYLCASSLFLGGFHPLRPRSGAETQYFGPGTRLLVL.

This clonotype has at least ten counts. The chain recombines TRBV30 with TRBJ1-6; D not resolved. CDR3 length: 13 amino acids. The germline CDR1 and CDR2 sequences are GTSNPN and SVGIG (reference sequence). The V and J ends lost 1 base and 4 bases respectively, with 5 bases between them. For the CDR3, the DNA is TGTGCCTGGAGTGAACAGTATAATTCACCCCTCCACTTT. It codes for CAWSEQYNSPLHF.

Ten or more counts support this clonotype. The CDR3 reads CASSSTPHLGHLNTEAFF. The CDR3 DNA reads as TGTGCCAGCAGTTCAACCCCCCATCTCGGACACCTAAACACTGAAGCTTTCTTT. This chain uses TRBV28 with TRBJ1-1; D might be TRBD1 (5 bases). This CDR3 has 18 residues. V was shortened by 4 bases and J by 2 bases, with 23 bases between the two germline ends. Germline loops: CDR1 MDHEN, CDR2 SYDVKM.

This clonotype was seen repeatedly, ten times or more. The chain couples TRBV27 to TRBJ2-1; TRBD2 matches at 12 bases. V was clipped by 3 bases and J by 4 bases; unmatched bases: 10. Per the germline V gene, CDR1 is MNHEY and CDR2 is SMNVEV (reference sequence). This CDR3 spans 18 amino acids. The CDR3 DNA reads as TGTGCCAGCAGTTTCCACTCTACTAGCGGGGGGCTATACAATGAGCAGTTCTTC. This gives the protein CASSFHSTSGGLYNEQFF.

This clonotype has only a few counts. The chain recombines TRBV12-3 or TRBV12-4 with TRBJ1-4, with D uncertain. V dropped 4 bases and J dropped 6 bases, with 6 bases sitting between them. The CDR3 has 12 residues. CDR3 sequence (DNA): TGTGCCAGCAGTTCCCGATATGAAAAACTGTTTTTT. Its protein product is CASSSRYEKLFF.